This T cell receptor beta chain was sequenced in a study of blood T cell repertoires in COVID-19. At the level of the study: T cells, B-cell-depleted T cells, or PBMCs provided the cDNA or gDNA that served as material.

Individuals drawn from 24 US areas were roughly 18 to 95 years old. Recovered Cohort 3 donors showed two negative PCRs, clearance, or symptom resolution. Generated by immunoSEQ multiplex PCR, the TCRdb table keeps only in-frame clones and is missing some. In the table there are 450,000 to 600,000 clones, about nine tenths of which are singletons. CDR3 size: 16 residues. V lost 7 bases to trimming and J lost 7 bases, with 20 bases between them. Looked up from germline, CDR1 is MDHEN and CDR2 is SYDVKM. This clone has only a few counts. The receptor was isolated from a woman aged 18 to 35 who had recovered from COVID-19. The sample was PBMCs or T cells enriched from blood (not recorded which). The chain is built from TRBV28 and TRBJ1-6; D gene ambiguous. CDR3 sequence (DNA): TGTGCCAGCACCATCGGGGAAGATCGGGTGAATTCACCCCTCCACTTT. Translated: CASTIGEDRVNSPLHF.